Listed below are T cell receptor beta chains from one sample, sequenced in a study of beta chain features in type 1 diabetes. Here immunoSEQ multiplex PCR was the method, and the copy in TCRdb shows in-frame clones only, minus some. The sample has about 400,000 clones, roughly 12% seen once. Sequenced input: naive CD4+ T cells from blood. The source is a man aged 18-30 years in good health. CDR3s include the opening cysteine and the closing phenylalanine or tryptophan.

CASSRQGNQPQHF,TRBV6-5
CASSLQVRGPTDTQYF,TRBV5-5
CSASVNNYGYTF,TRBV29-1
CASRSPQGSGQPQHF,TRBV28
CAWREVGEQYF,TRBV30
CASSFRRKGLYEQYF,TRBV13
CASSSQPGQGAGEQFF,TRBV5-1
CAWGQFSNEKLFF,TRBV30
CASSSNRGGQETQYF,TRBV27
CASGLGIRGTTGELFF,TRBV12-5
CSVAWTGRSEQYF,TRBV29-1
CAIMPSSGGYYEQYF,TRBV10-3
CASSLSGQVAAAQHF,TRBV7-2
CASSGSGGELFF,TRBV19
CASSSPAGGQHEQYF,TRBV6-5
CAWSIEPGPGSGNTIYF,TRBV30
CASSHPRGELVNEQYF,TRBV4-2
CATSRVWAGLSTNEKLFF,TRBV15
CSVEGGGGSPTDTQYF,TRBV29-1
CASSSGGNNYEQYF,TRBV28
CASSPPGQGDNEQFF,TRBV5-1
CASSYSGAQETQYF,TRBV6-5
CASSPRTGATGELFF,TRBV5-1
CASSYRLAYEQFF,TRBV6-5
CASSLGFLAHMNEQFF,TRBV7-2
CASSYEDSLATDTQYF,TRBV7-2
CASSGTDSVAGNTIYF,TRBV9
CASSLADTKETQYF,TRBV7-2
CASRSNSNQPQHF,TRBV2
CAISETSGPRGEQFF,TRBV10-3
CASGSQGKETQYF,TRBV12-5
CATSRDKDRGRADTQYF,TRBV15